This is a list of T cell receptor beta chains from one sample in a study of cytomegalovirus exposure and HLA in healthy donors. The data were produced by immunoSEQ multiplex PCR, yet TCRdb's version contains in-frame clones alone and is incomplete. The sample lists about 210,000 clones; about four fifths were seen once. The source material was PBMCs. The receptors derive from a man aged 25-45 years in good health and CMV-seronegative. The CDR3 runs from the conserved cysteine through the conserved F or W. The D gene is left open where the match is weak. Rows may omit the clone size; those that give it use once, few, many or a size class.

j_gene,v_gene,d_gene,abundance,CDR3aa,CDR3nt
TRBJ2-5,TRBV6-5,TRBD2,NA,CASSYSWLAGGTQYF,TGTGCCAGCAGTTACTCATGGCTAGCGGGAGGGACCCAGTACTTC
TRBJ1-5,TRBV5-1,TRBD1,once,CASSLVPRDRDNQPQHF,TGCGCCAGCAGCTTGGTGCCCCGGGACAGGGACAATCAGCCCCAGCATTTT
TRBJ2-2,TRBV29-1,NA,NA,CSVGQVHGTGELFF,TGCAGCGTTGGCCAGGTGCATGGCACCGGGGAGCTGTTTTTT
TRBJ1-1,TRBV7-2,NA,few,CASTLDSPTEAFF,TGTGCCAGCACCCTAGACAGCCCAACTGAAGCTTTCTTT
TRBJ1-5,TRBV28,NA,NA,CASSFMGRNQPQHF,TGTGCCAGCAGTTTTATGGGGCGCAATCAGCCCCAGCATTTT
TRBJ2-2,TRBV4-2,NA,NA,CASSTRRGNTGELFF,TGTGCCAGCAGCACCCGACGGGGAAACACCGGGGAGCTGTTTTTT
TRBJ1-2,TRBV28,NA,NA,CASSPIQDRGGYTF,TGTGCCAGCAGTCCGATTCAGGACCGGGGAGGCTACACCTTC
TRBJ1-1,TRBV19,NA,NA,CASRGGETEAFF,TGTGCCAGTAGAGGAGGGGAAACTGAAGCTTTCTTT
TRBJ1-5,TRBV2,NA,once,CASSEYARVGQPQHF,TGTGCCAGCAGTGAATATGCGAGGGTTGGGCAGCCCCAGCATTTT
TRBJ2-3,TRBV7-3,NA,few,CASSLTSGYGTDTQYF,TGTGCCAGCAGCTTAACGTCAGGGTATGGTACAGATACGCAGTATTTT
TRBJ2-4,TRBV18,NA,NA,CASSDQRGSNIQYF,TGTGCCAGCTCGGACCAAAGAGGGAGCAACATTCAGTACTTC
TRBJ1-6,TRBV5-5,TRBD1,NA,CASSAGQGLSSYNSPLHF,TGTGCCAGCAGCGCGGGACAGGGGTTGAGCTCCTATAATTCACCCCTCCACTTT
TRBJ1-1,TRBV28,NA,NA,CASSTQGREAFF,TGTGCCAGCAGTACACAGGGTCGGGAAGCTTTCTTT